This T cell receptor (beta chain) was recovered during a study of T cell responses to AZD1222 COVID-19 vaccine. The CDR3 contains 15 residues. V was clipped by 6 bases and J by 0 bases, with 12 bases between them. Per the germline V gene, CDR1 is LNHDA and CDR2 is SQIVND (reference sequence). General observations from the study: Spike-specific TCR breadth and depth were elevated following two AZD1222 doses. Donors were chiefly white British, with a greater number of females, and clonal diversity was perhaps underestimated.

Of note for this clone: The antigen remains undetermined.

Libraries were prepared by immunoSEQ multiplex PCR; TCRdb keeps only in-frame clonotypes and omits some of them. The sample contains approximately 100,000 clones, approximately 91% of which appear only once. The chain employs TRBV19 and TRBJ2-1, with a tentative D call TRBD1 (6 bases). The sequence was obtained from an adult in good health. Source: peripheral blood, taken on day 0 of AZD1222 vaccination. In DNA form, the CDR3 reads TGTGCCAGTAGACCAACAGGGCTCTCCTACAATGAGCAGTTCTTC. This encodes CASRPTGLSYNEQFF.